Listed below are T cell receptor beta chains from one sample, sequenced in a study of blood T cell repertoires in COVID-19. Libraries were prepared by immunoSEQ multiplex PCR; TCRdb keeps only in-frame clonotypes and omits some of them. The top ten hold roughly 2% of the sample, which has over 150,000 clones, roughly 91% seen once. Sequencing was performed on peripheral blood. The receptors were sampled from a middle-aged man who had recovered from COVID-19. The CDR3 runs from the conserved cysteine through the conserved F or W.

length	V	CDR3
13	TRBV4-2	CASRPEVVGEAFF
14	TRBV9	CASSMGLAPGELFF
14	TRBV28	CASSMGGSAYEQYF
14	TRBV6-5	CASSYSRVNQPQHF
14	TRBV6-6	CASRPTGGLRTSYF
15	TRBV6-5	CASSSGQGDGNTIYF
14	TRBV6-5	CASSYSRENYGYTF
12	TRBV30	CAWSPGGYGYTF
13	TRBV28	CASSLLGYQPQHF
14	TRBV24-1	CATSETGRTDTQYF
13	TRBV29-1	CSVVWRGNTEAFF
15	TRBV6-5	CASVRGGLENTEAFF
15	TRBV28	CASSHGTGSSYEQYF
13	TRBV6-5	CASRRDSNYGYTF
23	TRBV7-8	CASSQNTPGGNRELLSSGNTIYF
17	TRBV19	CASSSVNRGLMNTEAFF
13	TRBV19	CASSISWNTEAFF
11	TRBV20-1	CSAGRGSEAFF
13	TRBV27	CASSPGHNYGYTF
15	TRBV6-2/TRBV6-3	CASSPAEGVGSGYTF
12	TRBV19	CASSPGTIEQYF
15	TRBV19	CASSIAGQGLSEQYF
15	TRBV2	CASSEARTSGKEQYF
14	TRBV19	CASSVRGLPNEQFF
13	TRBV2	CASSGLLGDTQYF
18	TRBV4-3	CASSQGPLARGSTDTQYF